This T cell receptor beta chain is drawn from a study of blood T cell repertoires in COVID-19 (dated by TCRdb to about 2020). Some background on the complete study: Samples from collaborators originated in the United States, Italy and Spain and spanned both the acute and convalescent phases of COVID-19. A freely available public database, intended as a resource for researchers studying the immune response to SARS-CoV-2, is where the repertoires were released. Deeply sampled blood TCRbeta repertoires from subjects exposed to, actively infected with, or recovered from COVID-19 were included in the dataset. The prospective study material was composed of cDNA or gDNA derived from T cells, B-cell-depleted T cells, or PBMCs. Where available, HLA class I and class II types were taken from metadata supplied by the sample provider and were not determined by assay-based typing. The samples were drawn from two sources: the first 160 participants of the ongoing ImmuneRACE study, and some 1,300 subjects contributed by 6 global collaborators. Nearly every sample came with metadata listing a de-identified subject ID, COVID-19 status, age in years and sex.

Overall results and qualifications from the work: The quantity of clinical and demographic metadata differed by source and by participant and was supplied without curation.

Whole blood was collected in K2EDTA tubes by collaborating institutions according to the institutions' own protocols. For TCRbeta analysis, collaborators shipped samples in one of three forms: frozen whole blood, isolated PBMCs, or DNA extracted from either of those sample types. The germline V end is reduced by 3 bases and the J end by 7 bases; junction bases left unmatched: 9. Counted from cysteine to phenylalanine, this CDR3 has 15 amino acids. The retained sequence is limited to the CDR3, 45 bases, with the frame set at the first base. The germline V gene (reference sequence) provides CDR1 GTSNPN and CDR2 SVGIG. About this clone itself: This clone's antigen is unknown. No base quality information exists; no much larger clone differs at one position.

The immunoSEQ Assay, a bias-controlled multiplex PCR, was used to amplify TCRbeta CDR3 regions from genomic DNA. In the original analysis: Within the assay, amplification of reference gene primers was used to estimate how many nucleated cells each sample contained. To quantify the absolute abundance of each unique TCRbeta CDR3 rearrangement, sequence reads were collapsed and filtered. Productive Simpson clonality was computed per sample as the square root of Simpson's diversity index over productive rearrangements. Sourced from immuneACCESS, this table was stored by TCRdb with only in-frame sequences that have V and J called. A share of the clones is absent; for the studies checked, an unresolved V gene accounts for under half, and the remainder has no known explanation. V and J calls and clone size are those listed in that table; D and trimming were worked out from the DNA. The sample table shows over 120,000 clones, and approximately 84% are seen once. The top ten clonotypes cover 1.9% of the sample.

The TCR was taken from a woman in her sixties with acute or convalescent COVID-19. The sample comprised peripheral blood. The chain uses TRBV30 and TRBJ1-4, and 9 bases in between align with TRBD1. The sequenced DNA: TGTGCCTGGAGCTCCTACAGGGGGCGAGGTGAAAAACTGTTTTTT. This is translated as CAWSSYRGRGEKLFF. The reference TRBV30 and TRBJ1-4 proteins fill in what lies around the CDR3, so the full variable domain reads SQTIHQWPATLVQPVGSPLSLECTVEGTSNPNLYWYRQAAGRGLQLLFYSVGIGQISSEVPQNLSASRPQDRQFILSSKKLLLSDSGFYLCAWSSYRGRGEKLFFGSGTQLSVL.